The 20 T cell receptor beta chains below were found in one sample sequenced in a study of T cell responses to AZD1222 COVID-19 vaccine. Sequencing was performed with immunoSEQ multiplex PCR; in TCRdb, only in-frame clones are kept and a portion is missing. The sample records some 50,000 clones, 70% to 85% being singletons. The input for sequencing was peripheral blood, taken on day 0 of AZD1222 vaccination. These receptor sequences come from an adult in good health.

This clone was picked up a small number of times. This chain links TRBV6-5 with TRBJ2-1; D perhaps matches TRBD2 (5 bases). The CDR3 has 16 residues. The germline V gene has CDR1 MNHEY and CDR2 SVGAGI. V was cut by 1 base and J by 4 bases, with 14 bases left in between. The CDR3 protein is CASSYFGERLYNEQFF. DNA for the CDR3: TGTGCCAGCAGTTACTTCGGGGAAAGGCTTTACAATGAGCAGTTCTTC.

The V call is TRBV7-9, the J call TRBJ2-6; the match to TRBD1 covers 7 bases. Germline CDR1 SEHNR, CDR2 FQNEAQ (reference sequence). After removal of 2 bases from V and 0 bases from J, the junction contained 10 bases not matched to a gene. The CDR3 totals 19 residues. The CDR3 sequence is CASSLLPGQPGSGANVLTF. The CDR3 bases are TGTGCCAGCAGCTTATTGCCGGGACAGCCCGGCTCTGGGGCCAACGTCCTGACTTTC. Variable domain in full (rest from reference TRBV7-9 and TRBJ2-6): DTGVSQNPRHKITKRGQNVTFRCDPISEHNRLYWYRQTLGQGPEFLTYFQNEAQLEKSRLLSDRFSAERPKGSFSTLEIQRTEQGDSAMYLCASSLLPGQPGSGANVLTFGAGSRLTVL.

This clone was recorded only once. V usage is TRBV11-3 and J usage is TRBJ2-3; a weak D match, TRBD2 (5 bases). This CDR3 is built from 13 residues. Germline V gene data show CDR1 as SGHNT and CDR2 as YENEEA. The V and J ends lost 5 bases and 4 bases respectively, with 10 bases between them. This CDR3 is CASSAEGADTQYF. For the CDR3, the DNA is TGTGCCAGCAGCGCCGAGGGAGCAGATACGCAGTATTTT.

V gene TRBV19 combines with J gene TRBJ2-7; D unresolved. Trimming removed 5 bases at V and 5 bases at J, with 19 bases between. Per the germline V gene, CDR1 is LNHDA and CDR2 is SQIVND (reference sequence). This CDR3 has 15 amino acids. In DNA form, the CDR3 reads TGTGCCAGTAGTGGGTCAACAAGGGCATCCCACGAGCAGTACTTC. It is translated as CASSGSTRASHEQYF.

J is TRBJ1-1 and V is TRBV2, with 8 bases aligning to TRBD1. J was trimmed by 1 base and V by 8 bases; bases with no gene match: 6. Germline CDR1 SNHLY, CDR2 FYNNEI. The CDR3 totals 14 residues. The CDR3 nucleotides are TGTGCCAGCGGGATTGGGACAGGGAACACTGAAGCTTTCTTT. This gives the protein CASGIGTGNTEAFF.

Remarks on this clone: Relative to the germline gene, one junction end is altered; a read error may explain this. The chain has TRBV28 and TRBJ1-4, with a tentative D call TRBD1 (5 bases). Germline V gene lookup returns CDR1 MDHEN and CDR2 SYDVKM. The CDR3 loop spans 13 amino acids. CDR3 in DNA: TGTGCCAGCAGTCCGACCGCCCCCGGGACCGAGGGTTTT. As protein: CASSPTAPGTEGF. The full variable domain, rest sourced from reference TRBV28 and TRBJ1-4, is DVKVTQSSRYLVKRTGEKVFLECVQDMDHENMFWYRQDPGLGLRLIYFSYDVKMKEKGDIPEGYSVSREKKERFSLILESASTNQTSMYLCASSPTAPGTEGFGSGTQLSVL.

The chain joins TRBV19 to TRBJ1-3; no firm D call. CDR3 length: 12 amino acids. Germline assignment: CDR1 LNHDA and CDR2 SQIVND (reference sequence). V was pared by 5 bases and J by 7 bases, with 9 bases between. As DNA, the CDR3 is TGTGCCAGTAGTCCCGCGTGGAACACCATATATTTT. Amino acid sequence: CASSPAWNTIYF.

The gene calls are TRBV11-3 and TRBJ1-1; no firm D call. CDR3 length: 12 amino acids. Trimming pared 6 bases from V and 7 bases from J, leaving 12 bases between. Germline V CDR1 and CDR2: SGHNT, YENEEA. CDR3 nucleotide sequence: TGTGCCAGCAGTCGGACCGGAGATGAAGCTTTCTTT. Its protein is CASSRTGDEAFF. The full variable domain, its missing parts supplied by reference TRBV11-3 and TRBJ1-1, is EAGVVQSPRYKIIEKKQPVAFWCNPISGHNTLYWYLQNLGQGPELLIRYENEEAVDDSQLPKDRFSAERLKGVDSTLKIQPAELGDSAVYLCASSRTGDEAFFGQGTRLTVV.

The chain uses TRBV12-3 or TRBV12-4 and TRBJ2-5; D is uncertain. V was cut by 3 bases and J by 5 bases, with 10 bases left in between. The CDR3 covers 13 residues. CDR3 sequence reads: CASSFSGPETQYF. The CDR3 region has the DNA TGTGCCAGCAGTTTTTCCGGGCCGGAGACCCAGTACTTC.

The chain combines TRBV4-1 with TRBJ1-4, with a possible D match to TRBD1 (6 bases). CDR1 and CDR2 from the germline V gene are MGHRA and YSYEKL. V dropped 1 base and J dropped 8 bases, with 23 bases sitting between them. This CDR3 comprises 18 residues. As DNA, the CDR3 is TGCGCCAGCAGCCAAGTCACCGGGGGCGATGGGTATCAAGAAAAACTGTTTTTT. This encodes CASSQVTGGDGYQEKLFF.

The genes are TRBV5-1 and TRBJ2-2, with TRBD2 matching over 13 bases. CDR1 is SGHRS and CDR2 is YFSETQ in the germline V gene. J gave up 2 bases and V 3 bases, and 7 bases lay outside the gene matches. The CDR3 is 18 amino acids. This CDR3 reads CASSWTSGSPTNTGELFF. CDR3 coding DNA: TGCGCCAGCAGCTGGACTAGCGGGAGCCCAACCAACACCGGGGAGCTGTTTTTT.

The chain joins TRBV24-1 to TRBJ2-1; D gene unclear. The CDR3 runs 14 residues. The V gene lost 3 bases and the J gene lost 8 bases, with 13 bases spanning the gap. Germline CDR1 KGHDR, CDR2 SFDVKD. CDR3 sequence reads: CATSDPSSTDEQFF. CDR3 nucleotide sequence: TGTGCCACCAGTGATCCAAGCAGCACGGATGAGCAGTTCTTC.

This rearrangement joins TRBV29-1 to TRBJ2-2, with TRBD1 matching 8 bases. CDR1 and CDR2 (germline): SQVTM, ANQGSEA. The CDR3 is 14 amino acids. Trimming removed 6 bases from V and 4 bases from J; junction bases left unmatched: 7. CDR3 in amino acids: CSVLTGGPTGELFF. In nucleotides, the CDR3 is TGCAGCGTCCTAACAGGGGGACCCACCGGGGAGCTGTTTTTT.

V and J are TRBV11-3 and TRBJ2-1; D is unclear. Germline V gene sequence: CDR1 SGHNT, CDR2 YENEEA. The germline V and J ends were trimmed by 5 bases and 4 bases, with 12 bases remaining between them. This CDR3 is built from 14 residues. The chain's CDR3 is CASSTFLRYNEQFF. The CDR3 coding sequence is TGTGCCAGCAGCACCTTCCTCCGGTACAATGAGCAGTTCTTC.

The rearrangement uses TRBV29-1 and TRBJ1-1; TRBD1 matches 9 bases. V lost 5 bases to trimming and J lost 3 bases; unmatched junction nucleotides: 7. The CDR3 loop spans 14 amino acids. Germline CDR1 and CDR2: SQVTM and ANQGSEA. The chain's CDR3 is CSVTKRTGDTEAFF. The CDR3, as DNA: TGCAGCGTTACCAAAAGGACAGGGGACACTGAAGCTTTCTTT.

The chain uses TRBV30 and TRBJ1-5; D may be TRBD1 (6 bases). The length of the CDR3 is 9 residues. Germline assignment: CDR1 GTSNPN and CDR2 SVGIG (reference sequence). The V gene lost 8 bases and the J gene lost 11 bases, with 10 bases spanning the gap. DNA of the CDR3: TGTGCCGGGGGGGCGGCCCAGCATTTT. This gives the protein CAGGAAQHF.

V is TRBV4-1 and J is TRBJ2-3, with TRBD2 matching over 7 bases. V dropped 2 bases and J dropped 0; count of bases not matched to a gene: 8. Germline-derived CDR1 and CDR2 are MGHRA and YSYEKL. The CDR3 totals 17 residues. For the CDR3, the DNA is TGCGCCAGCAGCCAACCTCTAGCGGCCCTGAGCACAGATACGCAGTATTTT. As protein: CASSQPLAALSTDTQYF.

This chain connects TRBV2 to TRBJ1-1, with a possible D match to TRBD1 (6 bases). From germline, CDR1 is SNHLY and CDR2 FYNNEI. V was shortened by 7 bases and J by 1 base, with 19 bases between the two germline ends. The CDR3 loop spans 16 amino acids. The CDR3 DNA reads TGTGCCAGCAAGGCAGGGGAGGAGGCTCAGAACACTGAAGCTTTCTTT. This codes for CASKAGEEAQNTEAFF.

V is TRBV6-5 and J is TRBJ2-3; 8 nucleotides match TRBD2. With 5 bases clipped from V and 0 bases from J, the junction kept 4 bases outside the gene matches. This CDR3 is 15 amino acids long. Germline V gives CDR1 MNHEY, CDR2 SVGAGI. The CDR3 nucleotides read TGTGCCAGCAGTCCCACTAGCGGAAGCACAGATACGCAGTATTTT. It yields the protein CASSPTSGSTDTQYF.

V is TRBV9 and J is TRBJ1-6; D gene ambiguous. Deletions cut 6 bases from V and 9 bases from J, with 7 bases between. This CDR3 contains 11 residues. Germline V gives CDR1 SGDLS, CDR2 YYNGEE. The CDR3 sequence: CASILTSPLHF. The CDR3 DNA sequence: TGTGCCAGCATTCTGACTTCACCCCTCCACTTT.